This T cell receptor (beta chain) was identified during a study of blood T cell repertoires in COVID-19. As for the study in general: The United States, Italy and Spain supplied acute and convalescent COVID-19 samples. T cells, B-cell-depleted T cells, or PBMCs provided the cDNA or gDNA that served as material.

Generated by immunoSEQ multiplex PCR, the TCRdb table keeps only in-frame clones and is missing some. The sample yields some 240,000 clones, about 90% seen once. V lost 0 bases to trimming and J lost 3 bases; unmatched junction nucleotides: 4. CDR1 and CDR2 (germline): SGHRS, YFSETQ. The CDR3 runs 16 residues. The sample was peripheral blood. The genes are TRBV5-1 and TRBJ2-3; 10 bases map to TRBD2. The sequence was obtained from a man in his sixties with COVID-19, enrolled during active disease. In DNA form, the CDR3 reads TGCGCCAGCAGCTTGGTACTAGCGGGGTCGACAGATACGCAGTATTTT. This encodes CASSLVLAGSTDTQYF.